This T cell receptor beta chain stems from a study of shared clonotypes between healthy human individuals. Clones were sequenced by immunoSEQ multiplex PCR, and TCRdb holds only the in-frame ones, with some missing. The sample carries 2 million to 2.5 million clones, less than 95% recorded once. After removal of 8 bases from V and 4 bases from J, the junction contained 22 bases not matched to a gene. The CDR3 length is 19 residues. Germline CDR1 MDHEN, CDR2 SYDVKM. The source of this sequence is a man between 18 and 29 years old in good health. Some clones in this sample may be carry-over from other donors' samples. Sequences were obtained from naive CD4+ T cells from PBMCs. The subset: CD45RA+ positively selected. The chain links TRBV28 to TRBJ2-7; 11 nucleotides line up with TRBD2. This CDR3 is CASQGPGSTSGVLGYEQYF. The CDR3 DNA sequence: TGTGCCAGCCAAGGCCCGGGGTCGACTAGCGGGGTCTTAGGATACGAGCAGTACTTC.